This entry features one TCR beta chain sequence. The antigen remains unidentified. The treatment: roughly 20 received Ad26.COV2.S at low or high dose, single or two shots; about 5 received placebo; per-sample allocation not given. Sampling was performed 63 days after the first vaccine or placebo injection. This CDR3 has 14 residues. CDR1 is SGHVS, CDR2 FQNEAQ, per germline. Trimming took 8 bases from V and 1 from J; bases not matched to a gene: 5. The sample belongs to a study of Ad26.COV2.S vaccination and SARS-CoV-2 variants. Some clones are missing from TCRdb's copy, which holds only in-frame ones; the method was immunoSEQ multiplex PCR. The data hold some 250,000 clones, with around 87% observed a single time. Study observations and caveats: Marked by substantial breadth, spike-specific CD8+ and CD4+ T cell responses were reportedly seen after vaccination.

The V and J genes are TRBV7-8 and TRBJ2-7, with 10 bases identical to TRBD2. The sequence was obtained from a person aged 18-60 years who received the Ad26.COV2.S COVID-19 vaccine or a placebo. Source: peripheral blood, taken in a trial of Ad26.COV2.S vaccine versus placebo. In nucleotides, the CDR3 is TGTGCCAGCGGACCTAGCGGGAGTTCCTACGAGCAGTACTTC. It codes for CASGPSGSSYEQYF.